The 30 T cell receptor beta chains below were found in one sample sequenced in a study of blood T cell repertoires in COVID-19. Profiling relied on immunoSEQ multiplex PCR, and the TCRdb table lists in-frame clones only, not all of them. The table includes about 210,000 clones, approximately 80% detected once. The sample comprised peripheral blood. The receptors were sampled from a middle-aged man who had recovered from COVID-19.

This chain links TRBV6-5 with TRBJ1-2; 9 bases line up with TRBD1. The CDR3 totals 13 residues. Trimming at V came to 6 bases and at J to 3 bases, leaving 2 bases not matched to a gene. Germline V CDR1 and CDR2: MNHEY, SVGAGI. This chain's CDR3 is CASSGQGYYGYTF. CDR3 DNA: TGTGCCAGCAGCGGACAGGGGTACTATGGCTACACCTTC.

A word on this clone: One end of the junction does not line up with germline, which may come from a read error. The chain carries TRBV5-6 and TRBJ1-4; D call uncertain. CDR1 is SGHDT and CDR2 is YYEEEE in the germline V gene. There are 13 residues in the CDR3. CDR3 residues: CASSLAQFEELFF. The CDR3 DNA sequence: TGTGCCAGCAGCTTGGCGCAGTTTGAAGAACTGTTTTTT.

This chain joins TRBV11-3 and TRBJ2-2; D is uncertain. Germline V gene lookup returns CDR1 SGHNT and CDR2 YENEEA. The CDR3 runs 15 residues. Deletions cut 7 bases from V and 2 bases from J, with 14 bases between. CDR3 residues: CASTPHSRNTGELFF. In DNA, the CDR3 is TGTGCCAGCACTCCCCACTCAAGAAACACCGGGGAGCTGTTTTTT.

J is TRBJ2-7 and V is TRBV5-6, with D possibly TRBD2 on 6 matching bases. The V gene lost 6 bases and the J gene lost 3 bases, with 16 bases spanning the gap. Germline CDR1 reads SGHDT; CDR2 reads YYEEEE. CDR3 length: 14 residues. CDR3 nucleotides: TGTGCCAGCACCCCAGTAGTCGGGGGCTACGAGCAGTACTTC. Translation: CASTPVVGGYEQYF.

The V gene is TRBV18, the J gene TRBJ1-4; no definite D call. CDR3 length: 13 residues. With 4 bases removed from V and 4 bases from J, the gap between germline ends came to 7 bases. The germline V gene encodes CDR1 KGHSH and CDR2 LQKENI. The CDR3 DNA reads TGTGCCAGCTCACTACAAGTTAATGAAAAACTGTTTTTT. Its translation: CASSLQVNEKLFF.

The chain has TRBV5-1 and TRBJ1-2; 7 nucleotides align to TRBD1. This CDR3 comprises 14 residues. Germline values: CDR1 SGHRS, CDR2 YFSETQ. Trimming cost V 1 base and J 2 bases; bases outside gene matches: 2. CDR3 DNA sequence: TGCGCCAGCAGCTTGACAGGGGACAACTATGGCTACACCTTC. This codes for CASSLTGDNYGYTF.

The chain combines TRBV6-2 or TRBV6-3 with TRBJ2-7, with 8 bases identical to TRBD1. J was trimmed by 3 bases and V by 1 base; bases with no gene match: 2. This CDR3 spans 14 amino acids. Germline V gene lookup returns CDR1 MNHEY and CDR2 SVGEGT. This CDR3 is CASSYYRGVYEQYF. DNA of the CDR3: TGTGCCAGCAGTTACTACAGGGGGGTCTACGAGCAGTACTTC.

V and J are TRBV10-3 and TRBJ2-1; 9 bases match TRBD2. CDR1 is ENHRY and CDR2 is SYGVKD in the germline V gene. The V and J ends lost 10 bases and 5 bases, in that order; junction bases with no gene match: 6. The CDR3 spans 13 residues. The CDR3 DNA sequence: TGTGCCACAACCGGGACTAGCAACAATGAGCAGTTCTTC. Its protein is CATTGTSNNEQFF.

A word on this clone: One end of the junction varies from germline; a read error may be responsible. This chain uses TRBV5-1 with TRBJ1-1; D is undetermined. CDR1 is SGHRS and CDR2 is YFSETQ in the germline V gene. This CDR3 is built from 15 residues. The CDR3 protein is CASSFSQAGNAEAFF. The CDR3, as DNA: TGCGCCAGCAGCTTCTCCCAGGCGGGGAACGCTGAAGCTTTCTTT.

V usage is TRBV6-6 and J usage is TRBJ2-2; TRBD2 might be the D (5 bases). Germline V gene data show CDR1 as MNHNY and CDR2 as SVGAGI (reference sequence). V was pared by 3 bases and J by 8 bases, with 13 bases between. This CDR3 is 14 amino acids long. CDR3 in amino acids: CASSYLGSRGELFF. CDR3 DNA: TGTGCCAGCAGTTATCTAGGGAGCCGGGGGGAGCTGTTTTTT.

A single count supports this clone. The genes are TRBV7-6 and TRBJ2-3; TRBD2 agrees at 8 bases. Losses at the gene ends were 1 base for V and 5 bases for J; bases not matched to a gene: 5. The CDR3 length is 15 residues. Germline CDR1 SGHVS, CDR2 FNYEAQ. CDR3 DNA: TGTGCCAGCAGCTTAGGGCGGGGGGATCGAGATACGCAGTATTTT. As protein: CASSLGRGDRDTQYF. Combining the CDR3 with reference TRBV7-6 and TRBJ2-3 gives the whole variable domain GAGVSQSPRYKVTKRGQDVALRCDPISGHVSLYWYRQALGQGPEFLTYFNYEAQQDKSGLPNDRFSAERPEGSISTLTIQRTEQRDSAMYRCASSLGRGDRDTQYFGPGTRLTVL.

The chain combines TRBV6-1 with TRBJ2-4; tentative D call: TRBD1 (6 bases). V was cut by 0 bases and J by 4 bases, with 7 bases left in between. Germline V gene lookup returns CDR1 MNHNS and CDR2 SASEGT. The CDR3 consists of 14 residues. CDR3 sequence: CASSEAGQKNIQYF. CDR3 nucleotides: TGTGCCAGCAGTGAAGCAGGACAGAAAAACATTCAGTACTTC.

The chain carries TRBV5-1 and TRBJ1-5; 7 bases map to TRBD1. This CDR3 region has 16 residues. J was trimmed by 0 bases and V by 4 bases; bases with no gene match: 7. The germline gives CDR1 SGHRS, CDR2 YFSETQ. DNA for the CDR3: TGCGCCAGCAGCGGATCTTCAGGGGGTAGCAATCAGCCCCAGCATTTT. Protein sequence: CASSGSSGGSNQPQHF.

In its sample, this clone was seen once. This chain joins TRBV6-5 and TRBJ2-6, with no clear D. CDR3 length equals 15 residues. CDR1 is MNHEY and CDR2 is SVGAGI in the germline V gene. The germline V and J ends were trimmed by 7 bases and 2 bases, with 12 bases remaining between them. The CDR3, as DNA: TGTGCCAGCAACCGACAAGTAACTGGGGCCAACGTCCTGACTTTC. This sequence encodes CASNRQVTGANVLTF.

CDR3 in DNA: TGTGCTAGTGGGCACGACAGCTACGAGCAGTACTTC. This gives the protein CASGHDSYEQYF. The chain is built from TRBV12-5 and TRBJ2-7; a weak D match, TRBD1 (5 bases). This CDR3 has 12 amino acids. From germline, CDR1 is LGHNT and CDR2 FRNRAP. Trimming stripped 6 bases from V and 3 bases from J, with 9 bases between.

In this sample, this clone turned up a few times. The chain joins TRBV3-1 (or the pseudogene TRBV3-2) to TRBJ1-1; D may be TRBD1 (5 bases). The CDR3 has 13 amino acids. CDR1 LGHDT and CDR2 YNNKEL come from the germline V gene (reference sequence). The V gene lost 6 bases and the J gene lost 0 bases, with 8 bases spanning the gap. The CDR3 bases are TGTGCCAGCAGTGTACAGGTGAACACTGAAGCTTTCTTT. It encodes CASSVQVNTEAFF.

The chain employs TRBV5-4 and TRBJ1-2, with TRBD1 identical over 10 bases. This CDR3 has 15 residues. Germline trimming cut 4 bases from V and 3 bases from J; bases unmatched to any gene: 6. CDR1 SGHNT and CDR2 YYREEE come from the germline V gene (reference sequence). CDR3 protein: CASSPGQGPDYGYTF. CDR3 sequence (DNA): TGTGCCAGCAGCCCGGGACAGGGGCCAGACTATGGCTACACCTTC. Drawing the rest from reference TRBV5-4 and TRBJ1-2, the complete variable domain is ETGVTQSPTHLIKTRGQQVTLRCSSQSGHNTVSWYQQALGQGPQFIFQYYREEENGRGNFPPRFSGLQFPNYSSELNVNALELDDSALYLCASSPGQGPDYGYTFGSGTRLTVV.

This chain connects TRBV27 to TRBJ2-5, with 9 bases aligning to TRBD1. V lost 8 bases, J lost 1 base, and 8 bases stayed unmatched. The CDR3 sequence is 15 residues long. CDR1 and CDR2 from the germline V gene are MNHEY and SMNVEV (reference sequence). CDR3 sequence reads: CASRYRGQGQETQYF. The CDR3 DNA is TGTGCCAGCCGATATCGGGGACAGGGCCAAGAGACCCAGTACTTC.

This rearrangement joins TRBV25-1 to TRBJ2-7; 7 nucleotides agree with TRBD2. There are 14 residues in the CDR3. The germline V gene has CDR1 MGHDK and CDR2 SYGVNS. Trimming cost V 1 base and J 7 bases; bases outside gene matches: 7. CDR3 in DNA: TGTGCCAGCAGTGAATGGGGGAGGGAAGGGGAGCAGTACTTC. Amino acid sequence: CASSEWGREGEQYF.

This chain joins TRBV11-2 and TRBJ1-2; D might be TRBD1 (6 bases). CDR3 length equals 14 residues. Germline CDR1 SGHAT, CDR2 FQNNGV. Deletions cut 2 bases from V and 13 bases from J, with 20 bases between. The CDR3 region has the DNA TGTGCCAGCAGCTTATCAGGGGCGGTCGTTGTTCCCACCTTC. It codes for CASSLSGAVVVPTF.

The V gene is TRBV18, the J gene TRBJ2-7; 7 positions match TRBD2. Per the germline V gene, CDR1 is KGHSH and CDR2 is LQKENI. The V gene end was trimmed by 3 bases and the J gene end by 4 bases; junction bases not matched to a gene: 18. The CDR3 is made up of 18 amino acids. Here the CDR3 reads CASSPVGMSNSGPYEQYF. CDR3 nucleotide sequence: TGTGCCAGCTCACCGGTGGGGATGAGTAATAGCGGGCCATACGAGCAGTACTTC.

This clone occurred once. This CDR3 is CASSLGSRTGGGYTF. As DNA, the CDR3 is TGTGCCAGCAGCTTGGGAAGTCGGACAGGGGGTGGCTACACCTTC. The chain couples TRBV5-4 to TRBJ1-2, with 10 nucleotides matching TRBD1. This CDR3 spans 15 amino acids. CDR1 and CDR2 (germline): SGHNT, YYREEE (reference sequence). V shed 0 bases, J shed 7 bases, and the junction held 6 bases outside the gene matches.

V is TRBV5-6 and J is TRBJ1-3; D is uncertain. Germline CDR1 reads SGHDT; CDR2 reads YYEEEE. CDR3 length: 13 amino acids. V lost 0 bases, J lost 4 bases, and 5 bases lay in between. As DNA, the CDR3 is TGTGCCAGCAGCTTGGTAAAAGGAAACACCATATATTTT. Protein: CASSLVKGNTIYF.

The count of this clone is one. The gene calls are TRBV5-1 and TRBJ1-1, with D possibly being TRBD1 (5 bases). This CDR3 spans 13 amino acids. The germline gives CDR1 SGHRS, CDR2 YFSETQ. The V gene lost 6 bases and the J gene lost 1 base, with 10 bases spanning the gap. The CDR3 DNA reads TGCGCCAGCATAGGGGCAGAGAACACTGAAGCTTTCTTT. Its translation: CASIGAENTEAFF.

The chain is built from TRBV19 and TRBJ2-2; 8 bases agree with TRBD2. Germline CDR1 is LNHDA and CDR2 is SQIVND (reference sequence). V shed 3 bases, J shed 4 bases, and the junction held 7 bases outside the gene matches. The CDR3 consists of 16 residues. The CDR3 nucleotides are TGTGCCAGTAGTATGACTTTCGGGACTAGCACCGGGGAGCTGTTTTTT. It encodes CASSMTFGTSTGELFF.

The chain combines TRBV4-1 with TRBJ2-7; maybe TRBD1 (5 bases). Trimming pared 0 bases from V and 10 bases from J, leaving 13 bases between. CDR1 and CDR2 from the germline V gene are MGHRA and YSYEKL. The CDR3 extends over 13 amino acids. For the CDR3, the DNA is TGCGCCAGCAGCCAAGAATTAAGGCAGGGACAGTACTTC. It yields the protein CASSQELRQGQYF.

In this sample, this clone turned up a few times. This chain connects TRBV5-1 to TRBJ1-4, with D tentatively TRBD1 (5 bases). CDR1 is SGHRS and CDR2 is YFSETQ in the germline V gene. The V and J ends lost 4 bases and 0 bases respectively, with 13 bases between them. The CDR3 length is 16 residues. The CDR3 DNA sequence: TGCGCCAGCAGCCCGGCAGACAGCGCAACTAATGAAAAACTGTTTTTT. It encodes CASSPADSATNEKLFF.

The V and J genes are TRBV6-6 and TRBJ2-7, with 10 nucleotides matching TRBD2. Per germline, CDR1 MNHNY and CDR2 SVGAGI (reference sequence). This CDR3 is built from 14 residues. The V gene end was trimmed by 6 bases and the J gene end by 9 bases; junction bases not matched to a gene: 11. The CDR3 coding sequence is TGTGCCAGCAGCTTCAGCGGGGGGGGACGTGGGCAGTACTTC. Amino acid sequence: CASSFSGGGRGQYF.

This clone was counted between two and nine times. V is TRBV7-9 and J is TRBJ2-7; D gene uncertain. Germline V lookup: CDR1 SEHNR, CDR2 FQNEAQ (reference sequence). Trimming took off 1 base at V and 1 base at J, with 8 bases between the two ends. The CDR3 spans 14 residues. The CDR3 here is CASSLGAPSYEQYF. CDR3 coding DNA: TGTGCCAGCAGCTTAGGGGCGCCTTCCTACGAGCAGTACTTC.

The chain links TRBV6-5 to TRBJ2-7; perhaps TRBD1 as D (8 bases). Trimming shortened V by 2 bases and J by 7 bases, and 18 bases separated the two germline ends. This CDR3 is built from 15 residues. CDR1 is MNHEY, CDR2 SVGAGI, per germline. The CDR3 DNA sequence: TGTGCCAGCAGTTACGCAGGGGGCGGGGGATGGGAGCAGTACTTC. Translation gives CASSYAGGGGWEQYF.